This TCR beta chain is from a study of T cell repertoires in cytomegalovirus infection. In the study overall: CMV infection together with matching HLA type was indicated by public TCR beta signatures. Whole-study findings and limits: Carriers of CMV and the relevant HLA type were discriminated by public TCR beta frequency. There were HLA-C-restricted CMV-specific TCR beta clonotypes dominating the ex vivo response.

About this clonotype: Its target is not known. One end of the junction is discordant with germline, which a read error may explain.

Germline V CDR1 and CDR2: SGHRS, YFSETQ. This CDR3 has 13 residues. TCRdb re-called the reads through MiXCR, storing one row per CDR3 protein. The sample lists hundreds of thousands of distinct CDR3 sequences; around 10% were seen once. The TCR comes from a human donor in good health (CMV status not recorded). Some clones in this sample may be carry-over from other donors' samples. The sample was PBMCs. The rearrangement uses TRBV5-1 and TRBJ2-1; no clear D. The CDR3 loop is CASSTGGNKEQFF. In nucleotides, the CDR3 is TGCGCCAGCAGCACGGGCGGCAACAAAGAGCAGTTCTTC. The variable domain in full, with the rest retrieved from reference TRBV5-1 and TRBJ2-1, is KAGVTQTPRYLIKTRGQQVTLSCSPISGHRSVSWYQQTPGQGLQFLFEYFSETQRNKGNFPGRFSGRQFSNSRSEMNVSTLELGDSALYLCASSTGGNKEQFFGPGTRLTVL.